Below are 8 T cell receptor beta chains sequenced from a single sample in a study of T cells in Graves' hyperthyroidism and ophthalmopathy. Amplified regions were TCR beta CDR3 sequences from RNA transcripts. HTBI primers were employed in a first-round RT-PCR of the TCR CDR3. TCRdb fed the multiplex PCR reads into MiXCR, producing one record per CDR3 protein. The repertoire includes 500,000 to 750,000 distinct CDR3 sequences, approximately 14% of them detected once, and around 7.3% sits in the top ten. The sequenced material came from blood. The receptors come from a woman in her 30s with Graves' hyperthyroidism.

V and J are TRBV7-6 and TRBJ2-1, with a tentative D call TRBD2 (6 bases). The CDR3 length is 15 residues. Germline V gene sequence: CDR1 SGHVS, CDR2 FNYEAQ. The V gene lost 5 bases and the J gene lost 10 bases, with 21 bases spanning the gap. The chain's CDR3 is CASSPAWAGQREQFF. The CDR3, as DNA: TGTGCCAGCAGCCCCGCCTGGGCGGGGCAGCGGGAGCAGTTCTTC.

The sample holds many counts of this clonotype. This chain connects TRBV28 to TRBJ2-1, with D possibly being TRBD1 (5 bases). Looked up from germline, CDR1 is MDHEN and CDR2 is SYDVKM. The V and J ends lost 5 bases and 7 bases respectively, with 18 bases between them. The CDR3 runs 15 residues. CDR3 protein: CASSRPIGAKNEQFF. CDR3 DNA sequence: TGTGCCAGCAGTCGCCCGATAGGGGCGAAAAATGAGCAGTTCTTC.

This chain links TRBV19 with TRBJ2-3; 7 bases map to TRBD2. The V segment lost 6 bases and the J segment 1 base; nucleotides outside the gene matches: 7. The CDR3 runs to 15 residues. Germline V gene sequence: CDR1 LNHDA, CDR2 SQIVND (reference sequence). This CDR3 reads CASSLRDYRTDTQYF. The CDR3 coding sequence is TGTGCCAGTAGCCTCCGGGACTACCGCACAGATACGCAGTATTTT.

Many counts were recorded for this clonotype. V is TRBV7-8 and J is TRBJ2-1; the D gene is possibly TRBD2 (5 bases). The germline V and J ends were trimmed by 5 bases and 4 bases, with 15 bases remaining between them. CDR1 is SGHVS, CDR2 FQNEAQ, per germline. The CDR3 loop spans 15 amino acids. The CDR3 sequence is CASSPPGSKYNEQFF. The CDR3 bases are TGTGCCAGCAGCCCACCGGGGTCGAAATACAATGAGCAGTTCTTC.

The chain is built from TRBV4-1 and TRBJ2-5; 12 positions match TRBD2. The CDR3 totals 16 residues. V was clipped by 1 base and J by 1 base; unmatched bases: 1. CDR1 MGHRA and CDR2 YSYEKL come from the germline V gene. CDR3 residues: CASSQATSGSQETQYF. CDR3 DNA: TGCGCCAGCAGCCAAGCGACTAGCGGGAGCCAAGAGACCCAGTACTTC.

At least ten counts were recorded for this clonotype. This chain joins TRBV30 and TRBJ1-6, with 8 bases identical to TRBD1. V trimming: 4 bases; J trimming: 7 bases; junction bases outside the gene matches: 6. Germline V CDR1 and CDR2: GTSNPN, SVGIG (reference sequence). The CDR3 has 14 residues. CDR3 DNA: TGTGCCTGGACCCCAGGGACAGGCAATTCACCCCTCCACTTT. This translates into CAWTPGTGNSPLHF.

This clonotype was counted many times. The chain has TRBV18 and TRBJ2-5, with D possibly called TRBD1 or TRBD2 (6 bases each). CDR3 length equals 16 residues. Germline V gives CDR1 KGHSH, CDR2 LQKENI. V lost 3 bases to trimming and J lost 2 bases, with 16 bases between them. This CDR3 reads CASSPTTGGQQETQYF. The CDR3 nucleotides read TGTGCCAGCTCACCGACCACCGGGGGACAACAAGAGACCCAGTACTTC.

This rearrangement joins TRBV11-2 to TRBJ2-2, with 14 positions matching TRBD2. CDR3 size: 17 residues. Germline assignment: CDR1 SGHAT and CDR2 FQNNGV. V lost 5 bases and J lost 5; bases outside the gene matches: 7. CDR3 region: CASSAGLAGASTGELFF. In DNA, the CDR3 is TGTGCCAGCAGCGCGGGACTAGCGGGAGCTAGTACCGGGGAGCTGTTTTTT.